Following are 15 T cell receptor beta chains from one sample sequenced in a study of blood T cells in healthy people across ages. The use of a sample-barcoded 5' primer and a J-beta primer mix characterized a second PCR of about 7 to 12 cycles. TCRdb re-called the 5' RACE reads through MiXCR, storing one row per CDR3 protein. Among roughly 1.4 million distinct CDR3 sequences listed, approximately 59% were seen once. Sequencing was done on a sample of blood. Receptors originate from a man between 18 and 35 years old in good health.

This rearrangement joins TRBV18 to TRBJ2-3, with 9 nucleotides matching TRBD2. V lost 6 bases and J lost 8; bases outside the gene matches: 12. The CDR3 is made up of 15 amino acids. Germline loops: CDR1 KGHSH, CDR2 LQKENI. The CDR3 loop is CASSHGTSLPPTQYF. For the CDR3, the DNA is TGTGCCAGCTCCCACGGGACTAGCTTACCTCCTACGCAGTATTTT.

This clonotype was counted between two and nine times. The DNA for the CDR3 is TGTGCCAGCAGTTCACTATTCTACGAGCAGTACTTC. This sequence encodes CASSSLFYEQYF. The J gene is TRBJ2-4, the V gene TRBV6-5; D is undetermined. The J call may be mistaken, given a closer DNA end match to TRBJ2-7. The CDR3 has 12 amino acids. From germline, CDR1 is MNHEY and CDR2 SVGAGI.

The CDR3 loop reads CASSKVGGPPYEQYF. DNA of the CDR3: TGTGCCAGCAGCAAAGTTGGCGGGCCTCCCTACGAGCAGTACTTC. The chain is built from TRBV21-1 and TRBJ2-4; the table's D gene call, TRBD2, was not cross checked with the DNA. The J call is in doubt because the DNA end fits TRBJ2-7 better. TRBV21-1 is classified as a pseudogene. This CDR3 comprises 15 residues.

The chain carries TRBV20-1 and TRBJ2-1; D uncertain. CDR1 is DFQATT and CDR2 is SNEGSKA in the germline V gene (reference sequence). V was pared by 6 bases and J by 0 bases, with 12 bases between. This CDR3 spans 14 amino acids. In DNA form, the CDR3 reads TGCAGTGCCCATCCCCCCGGCTCCTACAATGAGCAGTTCTTC. Translated: CSAHPPGSYNEQFF.

The chain couples TRBV7-2 to TRBJ2-1; 8 nucleotides line up with TRBD1. The CDR3 is 15 amino acids. V lost 5 bases and J lost 10; bases outside the gene matches: 13. Germline CDR1 reads SGHTA; CDR2 reads FQGNSA. The CDR3 DNA is TGTGCCAGCAGCCTAATCGGGACAGGATTAGGAGAGCAGTTCTTC. It codes for CASSLIGTGLGEQFF.

This chain links TRBV7-9 with TRBJ2-1; 10 bases are shared with TRBD2. Losses at the gene ends were 6 bases for V and 6 bases for J; bases not matched to a gene: 11. Looked up from germline, CDR1 is SEHNR and CDR2 is FQNEAQ (reference sequence). The CDR3 totals 16 residues. CDR3 sequence (DNA): TGTGCCAGCAGGTCGCCCCTAGCGGGGGACGTCAATGAGCAGTTCTTC. This codes for CASRSPLAGDVNEQFF.

The genes are TRBV4-1 and TRBJ1-2; D gene unclear. Trimming took off 1 base at V and 2 bases at J, with 8 bases between the two ends. Germline V CDR1 and CDR2: MGHRA, YSYEKL. This CDR3 has 14 amino acids. The CDR3 nucleotides are TGCGCCAGCAGCCAAGGGATTGGGAACTATGGCTACACCTTC. Protein sequence: CASSQGIGNYGYTF.

V usage is TRBV2 and J usage is TRBJ1-5; D may be TRBD1 (6 bases). Trimming stripped 6 bases from V and 3 bases from J, with 15 bases between. The germline V gene encodes CDR1 SNHLY and CDR2 FYNNEI. The length of the CDR3 is 15 residues. The chain's CDR3 is CASSKERQDNQPQHF. The DNA for the CDR3 is TGTGCCAGCAGCAAAGAACGACAGGACAATCAGCCCCAGCATTTT.

Worth noting for this clonotype: A much larger clone lies one base from this, so it may be a read error. This sequence joins TRBV12-5 and TRBJ2-1, with 10 bases fitting TRBD2. The tail of the sequence fits TRBJ2-7 better, so the J call may be wrong. This CDR3 has 16 residues. The germline CDR1 and CDR2 sequences are LGHNT and FRNRAP. The CDR3 region is CASGSILAGPYNEQYF. CDR3 bases: TGTGCTAGTGGTTCGATACTAGCGGGACCCTACAATGAGCAGTACTTC.

The V gene is TRBV6-5, the J gene TRBJ2-7, with 8 bases aligning to TRBD2. Judging by the DNA end, TRBJ2-5 fits better; the J call may be wrong. Germline lookup yields CDR1 MNHEY and CDR2 SVGAGI. The CDR3 contains 15 residues. The CDR3 DNA reads as TGTGCCAGCAGTTACGGGTCTGGCGGGGGGAGGACCCAGTACTTC. Its translation is CASSYGSGGGRTQYF.

The CDR3 sequence: CSAVRRGLKETQYF. CDR3 nucleotide sequence: TGCAGTGCCGTCCGCAGGGGGCTTAAGGAGACCCAGTACTTC. V is TRBV20-1 and J is TRBJ2-5; TRBD1 agrees at 8 bases. The J segment lost 5 bases and the V segment lost 6 bases, leaving 11 bases of the junction unmatched. The CDR3 length is 14 residues. The V gene's germline CDR1 is DFQATT and CDR2 SNEGSKA (reference sequence).

This sequence joins TRBV29-1 and TRBJ2-2, with 12 bases matching TRBD2. From germline, CDR1 is SQVTM and CDR2 ANQGSEA. CDR3 length: 14 residues. V lost 5 bases, J lost 4 bases, and 2 bases stayed unmatched. The CDR3 coding sequence is TGCAGCGTTCCGACTAGCGGGGGCACCGGGGAGCTGTTTTTT. It translates to CSVPTSGGTGELFF.

This clonotype was recorded a few times. The rearrangement joins TRBV11-2 to TRBJ2-5, with 10 bases aligning to TRBD1. Per the germline V gene, CDR1 is SGHAT and CDR2 is FQNNGV. The CDR3 length is 17 residues. Unmatched junction bases numbered 7, after V lost 0 bases and J lost 3 bases. CDR3 in amino acids: CASSLDQGQGVEETQYF. The DNA of the CDR3 is TGTGCCAGCAGCTTAGATCAAGGACAGGGGGTTGAAGAGACCCAGTACTTC.

About this clonotype: At one end, the junction sequence differs from germline, possibly due to a read error. The CDR3 loop reads CGVERLAGVGETQFF. In DNA form, the CDR3 reads TGCGGCGTTGAAAGACTAGCGGGAGTCGGGGAGACCCAGTTCTTC. The chain combines TRBV29-1 with TRBJ2-5; the match to TRBD2 covers 12 bases. TRBJ2-1 explains the end of the DNA better; the J call may be wrong. The CDR3 is 15 residues long. CDR1 SQVTM and CDR2 ANQGSEA come from the germline V gene.

This clonotype occurred a few times. The junction and the germline gene differ at one end; a read error may be behind it. The chain combines TRBV5-1 with TRBJ1-5; 8 bases are shared with TRBD1. The V gene's germline CDR1 is SGHRS and CDR2 YFSETQ. This CDR3 has 15 amino acids. CDR3 amino acids: CASSSGTGLNQPQHF. CDR3 sequence (DNA): TGTGCCAGCAGTTCCGGGACAGGCCTAAATCAGCCCCAGCATTTT.